This T cell receptor beta chain was captured by sequencing in a study of cytomegalovirus exposure and HLA in healthy donors. In the study overall: The same platform was used for the 100 to 150 validation repertoires and the approximately 670 first-cohort repertoires, a later analysis reported. Overall study findings and caveats: TCR sequences were mostly rare, though some public TCRs occurred in many donors. It was found in a later analysis that first-cohort TCR clusters tended to co-occur in the 90 to 150 validation repertoires. The study flagged about 160 TCR beta chains as cytomegalovirus-associated.

About this clone itself: Its antigen is unknown.

Sequencing was performed with immunoSEQ multiplex PCR; in TCRdb, only in-frame clones are kept and a portion is missing. The table includes some 80,000 clones, 90% to 95% detected once. Germline V gene sequence: CDR1 SGHRS, CDR2 YFSETQ. CDR3 size: 14 residues. The V end was cut by 5 bases, the J end by 6 bases, with 15 bases between. This receptor was taken from a woman aged 18-29 years in good health and CMV-seronegative. Sequencing was performed on PBMCs. The chain is built from TRBV5-1 and TRBJ2-1, with D possibly matching TRBD2 (5 bases). CDR3 in DNA: TGCGCCAGCAGACGGGTTCTAGCCTCCAATGAGCAGTTCTTC. Encoded protein: CASRRVLASNEQFF.